What follows describes a single TCR beta chain. Antigen specificity is unknown. The CDR3 spans 16 residues. In germline, CDR1 is MGHRA, CDR2 YSYEKL. V shed 3 bases, J shed 5 bases, and the junction held 11 bases outside the gene matches. This sample was included in a study of identical twins. Study-level findings and limits: The abundant beta clonotypes from cord blood had fewer insertions, and memory repertoires had none of this.

A universal primer site was created by template switching, with the cDNA bearing unique molecular identifiers. MiXCR was run by TCRdb on the 5' RACE reads, yielding one entry per CDR3 protein. The sample carries 200,000 to 250,000 distinct CDR3 sequences, about 10% recorded once. This clonotype was obtained from a man aged 50 to 60 in good health. The J gene is TRBJ2-7, the V gene TRBV4-1; 9 bases map to TRBD2. Sequenced sample: memory T cells sorted from blood. The CDR3 sequence is CASSQVGAGGRDEQYF. In DNA form, the CDR3 reads TGCGCCAGCAGCCAGGTAGGGGCGGGGGGGCGAGACGAGCAGTACTTC.